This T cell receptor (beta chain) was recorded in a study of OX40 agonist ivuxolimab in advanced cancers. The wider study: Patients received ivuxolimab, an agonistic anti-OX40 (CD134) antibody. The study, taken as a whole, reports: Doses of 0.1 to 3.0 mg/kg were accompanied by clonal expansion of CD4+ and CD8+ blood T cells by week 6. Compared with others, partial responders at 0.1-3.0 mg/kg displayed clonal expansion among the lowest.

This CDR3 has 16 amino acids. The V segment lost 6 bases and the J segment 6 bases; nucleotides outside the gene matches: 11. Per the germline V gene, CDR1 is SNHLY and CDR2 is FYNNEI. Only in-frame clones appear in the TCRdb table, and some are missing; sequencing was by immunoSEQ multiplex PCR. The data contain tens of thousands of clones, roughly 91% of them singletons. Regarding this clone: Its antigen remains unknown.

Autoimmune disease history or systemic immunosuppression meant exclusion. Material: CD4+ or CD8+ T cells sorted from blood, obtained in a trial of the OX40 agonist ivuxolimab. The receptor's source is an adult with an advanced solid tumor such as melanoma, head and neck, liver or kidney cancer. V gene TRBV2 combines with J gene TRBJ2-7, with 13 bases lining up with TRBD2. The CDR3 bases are TGTGCCAGCAGGGGACTAGCGGGACCCCGGGTAGGCGAGCAGTACTTC. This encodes CASRGLAGPRVGEQYF.